This T cell receptor beta chain originates from a study of HIV-infected patients and healthy controls. Via MiXCR, TCRdb re-called the 5' RACE reads, giving one row per CDR3 protein. The sample records fewer than 20,000 distinct CDR3 sequences, roughly 19% being singletons. CDR1 and CDR2 from the germline V gene are SGHNT and YENEEA. The CDR3 runs 13 residues. The V end was cut by 8 bases, the J end by 2 bases, with 13 bases between. The chain carries TRBV11-3 and TRBJ2-7; the D gene is possibly TRBD2 (6 bases). The origin of this receptor is a human donor in good health. Material for sequencing was CD8+ T cells from blood. The CDR3 DNA sequence: TGTGCCAGCGCTGCGGGGTTCACCTACGAGCAGTACTTC. Amino acids: CASAAGFTYEQYF. The entire variable domain, with the rest obtained from reference TRBV11-3 and TRBJ2-7, is as follows: EAGVVQSPRYKIIEKKQPVAFWCNPISGHNTLYWYLQNLGQGPELLIRYENEEAVDDSQLPKDRFSAERLKGVDSTLKIQPAELGDSAVYLCASAAGFTYEQYFGPGTRLTVT.